The next 5 T cell receptor beta chains were all read from a single sample in a study of tumor-infiltrating lymphocytes in oesophageal squamous cell carcinoma. Via MiXCR, TCRdb re-called the PCR reads, giving one row per CDR3 protein. The sample includes around 12,000 distinct CDR3 sequences, nearly 60% seen only once; the top ten take over 25%. The sample was esophageal tumor tissue. The receptors come from a female donor with esophageal squamous cell carcinoma.

The chain employs TRBV7-6 and TRBJ2-7; TRBD2 matches 9 bases. With V trimmed by 1 base and J by 4 bases, 8 bases remained unmatched. Germline V gene data show CDR1 as SGHVS and CDR2 as FNYEAQ. The CDR3 is made up of 16 amino acids. The CDR3 sequence: CASSLDPASGVYEQYF. For the CDR3, the DNA is TGTGCCAGCAGCTTAGACCCAGCTAGCGGGGTGTACGAGCAGTACTTC.

This clonotype has a single count. This chain uses TRBV12-3 or TRBV12-4 with TRBJ1-1; TRBD1 matches at 9 bases. After removal of 6 bases from V and 5 bases from J, the junction contained 7 bases not matched to a gene. The CDR3 totals 14 residues. CDR3 region: CASSLGTGWTEAFF. CDR3 sequence (DNA): TGTGCCAGCAGCCTAGGGACAGGGTGGACTGAAGCTTTCTTT.

The chain employs TRBV6-8 and TRBJ2-3; 10 bases are a match to TRBD2. J lost 1 base, V lost 4 bases, and 2 bases had no gene match. The CDR3 is made up of 15 amino acids. CDR1 and CDR2 (germline): MNHGY, SAAAGT. CDR3 nucleotides: TGTGCCAGCAGTTCTCTAGCGGGGGGCACAGATACGCAGTATTTT. Translating gives CASSSLAGGTDTQYF.

This clonotype came up a few times. The chain is built from TRBV7-3 and TRBJ2-5, with D perhaps TRBD2 (5 bases). This CDR3 has 13 amino acids. Germline V CDR1 and CDR2: SGHTA, FQGTGA. V lost 5 bases and J lost 0, with 7 bases in between. The CDR3 loop is CASSREYQETQYF. CDR3 coding DNA: TGTGCCAGCAGCAGGGAGTACCAAGAGACCCAGTACTTC.

This clonotype was counted between two and nine times. The gene calls are TRBV7-2 and TRBJ2-1, with 7 positions matching TRBD2. The trim removed 2 bases at V and 8 bases at J, leaving 12 bases unmatched. The CDR3 spans 16 residues. From germline, CDR1 is SGHTA and CDR2 FQGNSA. CDR3 nucleotide sequence: TGTGCCAGCAGCTTAACCGGCGCGGGAGCGGGCTATGAGCAGTTCTTC. It encodes CASSLTGAGAGYEQFF. Full variable domain (outside the CDR3, taken from reference TRBV7-2 and TRBJ2-1): GAGVSQSPSNKVTEKGKDVELRCDPISGHTALYWYRQSLGQGLEFLIYFQGNSAPDKSGLPSDRFSAERTGGSVSTLTIQRTQQEDSAVYLCASSLTGAGAGYEQFFGPGTRLTVL.